The source of this T cell receptor (beta chain) is a study of regulatory T cells in long-lasting Graves disease. This sample's time point: persistent/refractory GD, antithyroid drugs over 5 years with positive TRAb. Extracted RNA from PBMCs served as the source of the TCR library. Arm-PCR of CDR3 regions and iRepertoire HTBI primers were used to build TCR beta libraries. MiXCR, run by TCRdb on the multiplex PCR reads, gives a single entry per CDR3 protein. The data show around 510,000 distinct CDR3 sequences, less than 25% seen once. Study-level findings and limits: The analysis examined peripheral blood only and excluded thyroid tissue.

In the case of this clonotype: The antigen remains undetermined.

The receptor comes from a female donor with Graves disease. The sequencing here drew on peripheral blood mononuclear cells (PBMCs), taken when the disease was refractory, from a patient treated with antithyroid drugs.

The CDR3 DNA is TGTGCTAGTATGACATGGGGCTCCTACGAGCAGTACTTC. Residues: CASMTWGSYEQYF. The chain has TRBV12-5 and TRBJ2-7, with no clear D. Germline CDR1 and CDR2: LGHNT and FRNRAP. The V gene lost 8 bases and the J gene lost 0 bases, with 11 bases spanning the gap. The CDR3 is 13 amino acids.